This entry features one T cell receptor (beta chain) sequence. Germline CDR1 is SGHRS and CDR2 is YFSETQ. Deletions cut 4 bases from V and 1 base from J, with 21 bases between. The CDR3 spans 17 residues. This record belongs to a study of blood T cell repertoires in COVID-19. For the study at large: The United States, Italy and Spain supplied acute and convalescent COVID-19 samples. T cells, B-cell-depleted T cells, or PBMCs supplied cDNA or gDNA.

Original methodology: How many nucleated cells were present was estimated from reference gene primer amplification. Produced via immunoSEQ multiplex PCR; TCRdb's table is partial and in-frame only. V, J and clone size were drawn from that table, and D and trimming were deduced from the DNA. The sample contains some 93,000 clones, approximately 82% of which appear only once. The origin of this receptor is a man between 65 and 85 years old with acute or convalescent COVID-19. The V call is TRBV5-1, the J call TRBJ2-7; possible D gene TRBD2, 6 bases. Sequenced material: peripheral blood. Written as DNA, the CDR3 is TGCGCCAGCAGCGTAGACACGACCGGGACTCTATCCTACGAGCAGTACTTC. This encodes CASSVDTTGTLSYEQYF.